This T cell receptor (beta chain) was documented in a study of glioma-infiltrating T cells. The study, taken as a whole, reports: Only very few CDR3 sequences appeared in both tissue and blood. Non-neoplastic patients had below-expected tissue-blood divergence, while all gliomas exceeded expectation.

The iRepertoire nested amplicon-rescue multiplex PCR amplified TCR alpha and beta CDR3s from RNA. Input was roughly 100-450 ng of tissue mRNA or PBMC total RNA. TCRdb called the multiplex PCR reads again in MiXCR, with one record for every CDR3 protein. The profile covers 44,000 or so distinct CDR3 sequences, with about a fifth appearing a single time and almost 6.5% taken by the ten largest. This clonotype ranks as medium-sized. Antigen: not known. CDR1 and CDR2 (germline): DFQATT, SNEGSKA (reference sequence). This CDR3 has 14 residues. The germline V and J ends were trimmed by 0 bases and 3 bases, with 11 bases remaining between them.

Sequenced input: glioma tissue, nonneoplastic brain tissue, or PBMCs (not recorded which). This chain links TRBV20-1 with TRBJ1-1, with D unresolved. The clonotype comes from a human donor with low-grade glioma or glioblastoma, undergoing nonglioma brain surgery, or in good health (not recorded which). CDR3 DNA sequence: TGCAGTGCTAGAGACCCTCTGGGGTACACTGAAGCTTTCTTT. The encoded protein is CSARDPLGYTEAFF.